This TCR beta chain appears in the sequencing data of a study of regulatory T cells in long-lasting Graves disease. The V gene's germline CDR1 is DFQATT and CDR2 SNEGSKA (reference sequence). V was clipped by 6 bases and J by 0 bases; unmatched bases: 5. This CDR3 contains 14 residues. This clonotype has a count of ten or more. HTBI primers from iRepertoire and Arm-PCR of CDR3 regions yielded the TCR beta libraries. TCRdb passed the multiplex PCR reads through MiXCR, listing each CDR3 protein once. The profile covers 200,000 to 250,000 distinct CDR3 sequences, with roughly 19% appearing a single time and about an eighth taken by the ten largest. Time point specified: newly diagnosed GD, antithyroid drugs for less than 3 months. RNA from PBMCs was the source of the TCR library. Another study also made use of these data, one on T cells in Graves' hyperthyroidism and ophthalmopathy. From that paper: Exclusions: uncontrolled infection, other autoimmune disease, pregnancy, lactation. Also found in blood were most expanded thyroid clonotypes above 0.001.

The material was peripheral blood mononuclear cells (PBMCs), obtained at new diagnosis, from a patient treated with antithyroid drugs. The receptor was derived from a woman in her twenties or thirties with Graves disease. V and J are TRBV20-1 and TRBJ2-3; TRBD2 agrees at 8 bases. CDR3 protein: CSAPRGGSTDTQYF. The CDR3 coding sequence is TGCAGTGCACCCCGGGGGGGTAGCACAGATACGCAGTATTTT.